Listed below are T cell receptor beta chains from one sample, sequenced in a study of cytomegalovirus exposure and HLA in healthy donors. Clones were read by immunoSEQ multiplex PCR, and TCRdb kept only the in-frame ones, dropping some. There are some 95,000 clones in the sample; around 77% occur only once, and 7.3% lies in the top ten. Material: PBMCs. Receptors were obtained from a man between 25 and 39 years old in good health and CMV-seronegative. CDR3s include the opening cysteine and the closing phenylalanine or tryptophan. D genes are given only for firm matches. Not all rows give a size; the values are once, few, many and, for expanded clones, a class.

CDR3 protein: CASSEDRTTYNEQFF
CDR3 DNA: TGCGCCAGCAGCGAGGACAGGACCACCTACAATGAGCAGTTCTTC
D gene: TRBD1
V gene: TRBV5-1
J gene: TRBJ2-1
clone size: NA

CDR3 protein: CASSHGGYGYTF
CDR3 DNA: TGCGCCAGCAGCCATGGAGGGTATGGCTACACCTTC
D gene: NA
V gene: TRBV4-1
J gene: TRBJ1-2
clone size: NA

CDR3 protein: CAISDGGRQPVGYGYTF
CDR3 DNA: TGTGCCATCAGTGACGGAGGGAGACAGCCAGTTGGATATGGCTACACCTTC
D gene: NA
V gene: TRBV10-3
J gene: TRBJ1-2
clone size: few

CDR3 protein: CASSLARGQANTGELFF
CDR3 DNA: TGTGCCAGCAGCTTGGCCAGGGGACAAGCGAACACCGGGGAGCTGTTTTTT
D gene: NA
V gene: TRBV5-4
J gene: TRBJ2-2
clone size: NA

CDR3 protein: CASSAGTPNQPQHF
CDR3 DNA: TGTGCCAGTAGTGCTGGGACACCAAATCAGCCCCAGCATTTT
D gene: NA
V gene: TRBV19
J gene: TRBJ1-5
clone size: once

CDR3 protein: CASSLDRGNYNSPLHF
CDR3 DNA: TGTGCCAGCAGCTTGGATCGGGGGAACTATAATTCACCCCTCCACTTT
D gene: NA
V gene: TRBV5-4
J gene: TRBJ1-6
clone size: once

CDR3 protein: CASRTGVNSPLHF
CDR3 DNA: TGTGCCAGCAGGACAGGGGTGAATTCACCCCTCCACTTT
D gene: TRBD1
V gene: TRBV25-1
J gene: TRBJ1-6
clone size: NA

CDR3 protein: CASSRAGSGTDTQYF
CDR3 DNA: TGTGCCAGCTCACGGGCCGGTTCCGGCACAGATACGCAGTATTTT
D gene: NA
V gene: TRBV18
J gene: TRBJ2-3
clone size: NA

CDR3 protein: CASSSSDRPSYNEQFF
CDR3 DNA: TGTGCCAGCAGCTCAAGCGACAGGCCGTCGTACAATGAGCAGTTCTTC
D gene: NA
V gene: TRBV9
J gene: TRBJ2-1
clone size: NA

CDR3 protein: CASRTVGRNTEAFF
CDR3 DNA: TGCGCCAGCAGGACGGTGGGCAGGAACACTGAAGCTTTCTTT
D gene: NA
V gene: TRBV4-1
J gene: TRBJ1-1
clone size: NA

CDR3 protein: CASRQGQNSPLHF
CDR3 DNA: TGTGCCAGCAGACAGGGGCAGAATTCACCCCTCCACTTT
D gene: TRBD1
V gene: TRBV2
J gene: TRBJ1-6
clone size: NA

CDR3 protein: CASSLGAGETQYF
CDR3 DNA: TGTGCCAGCAGCTTGGGAGCCGGGGAGACCCAGTACTTC
D gene: NA
V gene: TRBV5-5
J gene: TRBJ2-5
clone size: few

CDR3 protein: CASSRLAGENYEQYF
CDR3 DNA: TGTGCCAGCAGCCGTCTAGCGGGGGAGAACTACGAGCAGTACTTC
D gene: TRBD2
V gene: TRBV7-6
J gene: TRBJ2-7
clone size: NA

CDR3 protein: CASSLETGEAFF
CDR3 DNA: TGTGCCAGCAGCTTAGAGACAGGGGAAGCTTTCTTT
D gene: TRBD1
V gene: TRBV7-9
J gene: TRBJ1-1
clone size: NA

CDR3 protein: CASSVGAAGGSYEQYF
CDR3 DNA: TGTGCCAGCAGTGTTGGGGCAGCCGGCGGCTCCTACGAGCAGTACTTC
D gene: NA
V gene: TRBV2
J gene: TRBJ2-7
clone size: NA

CDR3 protein: CASGDTAETQYF
CDR3 DNA: TGCGCCAGCGGGGACACCGCAGAGACCCAGTACTTC
D gene: NA
V gene: TRBV10-2
J gene: TRBJ2-5
clone size: once

CDR3 protein: CASRSRQGAYYGYTF
CDR3 DNA: TGTGCCAGTAGATCAAGACAGGGGGCTTACTATGGCTACACCTTC
D gene: TRBD1
V gene: TRBV19
J gene: TRBJ1-2
clone size: few

CDR3 protein: CASTMETQYF
CDR3 DNA: TGTGCCAGCACTATGGAGACCCAGTACTTC
D gene: NA
V gene: TRBV6-6
J gene: TRBJ2-5
clone size: once

CDR3 protein: CASSPPRVTYEQYF
CDR3 DNA: TGTGCCAGCAGCCCTCCGAGGGTAACCTACGAGCAGTACTTC
D gene: NA
V gene: TRBV11-2
J gene: TRBJ2-7
clone size: NA

CDR3 protein: CSVGGYRDSQHYGYTF
CDR3 DNA: TGCAGCGTTGGGGGCTATCGGGACAGCCAACATTATGGCTACACCTTC
D gene: TRBD1
V gene: TRBV29-1
J gene: TRBJ1-2
clone size: NA

CDR3 protein: CASSLGQARTGELFF
CDR3 DNA: TGTGCCAGCAGCTTAGGACAGGCGAGGACCGGGGAGCTGTTTTTT
D gene: NA
V gene: TRBV11-2
J gene: TRBJ2-2
clone size: NA

CDR3 protein: CASTQKGTGSGNTIYF
CDR3 DNA: TGTGCCAGCACCCAAAAGGGGACAGGGAGTGGAAACACCATATATTTT
D gene: TRBD1
V gene: TRBV2
J gene: TRBJ1-3
clone size: NA

CDR3 protein: CASSAKGLANNEQFF
CDR3 DNA: TGTGCCAGCAGCGCGAAGGGACTAGCGAACAATGAGCAGTTCTTC
D gene: TRBD2
V gene: TRBV6-5
J gene: TRBJ2-1
clone size: NA

CDR3 protein: CASSPPLTGTVQYF
CDR3 DNA: TGTGCCAGCTCACCACCTTTGACAGGTACTGTGCAGTACTTC
D gene: NA
V gene: TRBV18
J gene: TRBJ2-7
clone size: NA

CDR3 protein: CASSVRDRGSGYTF
CDR3 DNA: TGTGCCAGCAGCGTGAGGGACAGGGGTAGTGGCTACACCTTC
D gene: TRBD1
V gene: TRBV9
J gene: TRBJ1-2
clone size: NA

CDR3 protein: CASSQTGERGYTF
CDR3 DNA: TGTGCCAGTAGCCAGACAGGGGAGCGTGGCTACACCTTC
D gene: TRBD1
V gene: TRBV19
J gene: TRBJ1-2
clone size: once

CDR3 protein: CASSLQGYTEAFF
CDR3 DNA: TGTGCCAGCAGCCTACAGGGATACACTGAAGCTTTCTTT
D gene: NA
V gene: TRBV13
J gene: TRBJ1-1
clone size: NA

CDR3 protein: CATSQGSTYEQYF
CDR3 DNA: TGTGCCACCAGCCAGGGGTCTACCTACGAGCAGTACTTC
D gene: NA
V gene: TRBV15
J gene: TRBJ2-7
clone size: NA

CDR3 protein: CASSLVGSEQYF
CDR3 DNA: TGTGCCAGCAGCCTCGTGGGGAGCGAGCAGTACTTC
D gene: NA
V gene: TRBV6-5
J gene: TRBJ2-7
clone size: few

CDR3 protein: CASSSQGAQETQYF
CDR3 DNA: TGTGCCAGCAGCTCTCAGGGGGCCCAAGAGACCCAGTACTTC
D gene: TRBD1
V gene: TRBV7-9
J gene: TRBJ2-5
clone size: NA

CDR3 protein: CASSLGRNNSPLHF
CDR3 DNA: TGTGCCAGCAGCTTAGGCAGAAATAATTCACCCCTCCACTTT
D gene: NA
V gene: TRBV7-2
J gene: TRBJ1-6
clone size: NA

CDR3 protein: CASSLRQDNYTF
CDR3 DNA: TGTGCCAGCAGCTTGAGACAGGACAACTACACCTTC
D gene: NA
V gene: TRBV5-4
J gene: TRBJ1-2
clone size: few

CDR3 protein: CASSLDTGTDTQYF
CDR3 DNA: TGTGCCAGCAGCTTAGATACCGGGACAGATACGCAGTATTTT
D gene: NA
V gene: TRBV11-3
J gene: TRBJ2-3
clone size: NA

CDR3 protein: CASSLGGLAGVNNEQFF
CDR3 DNA: TGTGCCAGCAGCTTAGGAGGCCTAGCGGGAGTGAATAATGAGCAGTTCTTC
D gene: TRBD2
V gene: TRBV7-9
J gene: TRBJ2-1
clone size: NA

CDR3 protein: CASSLGTGATEKLFF
CDR3 DNA: TGTGCCAGCAGTTTGGGCACAGGGGCGACTGAAAAACTGTTTTTT
D gene: TRBD1
V gene: TRBV27
J gene: TRBJ1-4
clone size: NA

CDR3 protein: CASLKQGHTGELFF
CDR3 DNA: TGTGCCAGCCTAAAACAGGGGCACACCGGGGAGCTGTTTTTT
D gene: TRBD1
V gene: TRBV19
J gene: TRBJ2-2
clone size: NA

CDR3 protein: CASRVEGGETQYF
CDR3 DNA: TGTGCCAGTAGAGTCGAGGGTGGAGAGACCCAGTACTTC
D gene: NA
V gene: TRBV19
J gene: TRBJ2-5
clone size: NA

CDR3 protein: CASSYSTGANYGYTF
CDR3 DNA: TGTGCCAGCAGCTATTCGACAGGTGCTAACTATGGCTACACCTTC
D gene: NA
V gene: TRBV7-9
J gene: TRBJ1-2
clone size: NA

CDR3 protein: CASSLGGHRYGYTF
CDR3 DNA: TGTGCCAGCAGCCTAGGAGGACATCGTTATGGCTACACCTTC
D gene: NA
V gene: TRBV7-9
J gene: TRBJ1-2
clone size: NA

CDR3 protein: CASSYKRTGQPQHF
CDR3 DNA: TGTGCCAGCAGTTACAAGAGGACGGGGCAGCCCCAGCATTTT
D gene: NA
V gene: TRBV6-5
J gene: TRBJ1-5
clone size: NA

CDR3 protein: CASILRGGDYGYTF
CDR3 DNA: TGTGCCAGCATCCTCCGGGGGGGCGACTATGGCTACACCTTC
D gene: NA
V gene: TRBV28
J gene: TRBJ1-2
clone size: NA

CDR3 protein: CASSYGQLNEKLFF
CDR3 DNA: TGTGCCAGCAGTTATGGACAGCTAAATGAAAAACTGTTTTTT
D gene: NA
V gene: TRBV2
J gene: TRBJ1-4
clone size: NA

CDR3 protein: CASSFGQGGETQYF
CDR3 DNA: TGCGCCAGCAGCTTTGGACAGGGTGGGGAGACCCAGTACTTC
D gene: TRBD1
V gene: TRBV5-1
J gene: TRBJ2-5
clone size: few

CDR3 protein: CASSDLGQAQDEQFF
CDR3 DNA: TGTGCCAGCAGTGATCTGGGGCAGGCACAGGATGAGCAGTTCTTC
D gene: NA
V gene: TRBV6-1
J gene: TRBJ2-1
clone size: NA

CDR3 protein: CASSPGTSADTQYF
CDR3 DNA: TGCGCCAGCAGTCCCGGGACTAGCGCAGATACGCAGTATTTT
D gene: TRBD2
V gene: TRBV5-1
J gene: TRBJ2-3
clone size: NA

CDR3 protein: CASRLGLAGDYEQYF
CDR3 DNA: TGTGCCAGCAGACTCGGACTAGCGGGTGATTACGAGCAGTACTTC
D gene: TRBD2
V gene: TRBV2
J gene: TRBJ2-7
clone size: few

CDR3 protein: CASSLVRLYNSPLHF
CDR3 DNA: TGTGCCAGCAGCTTGGTCAGATTGTATAATTCACCCCTCCACTTT
D gene: NA
V gene: TRBV7-3
J gene: TRBJ1-6
clone size: NA

CDR3 protein: CAWGGGQGNSPLHF
CDR3 DNA: TGTGCCTGGGGTGGGGGACAGGGCAATTCACCCCTCCACTTT
D gene: TRBD1
V gene: TRBV30
J gene: TRBJ1-6
clone size: once

CDR3 protein: CASSLATGFLRYF
CDR3 DNA: TGTGCCAGCAGCTTGGCCACAGGGTTTCTGCGGTATTTT
D gene: NA
V gene: TRBV11-2
J gene: TRBJ2-3
clone size: NA

CDR3 protein: CASSFHAGNYGYTF
CDR3 DNA: TGTGCCAGCAGCTTCCATGCAGGGAACTATGGCTACACCTTC
D gene: NA
V gene: TRBV7-2
J gene: TRBJ1-2
clone size: NA

CDR3 protein: CASSHSEVQLDTEAFF
CDR3 DNA: TGTGCCAGCAGTCACTCCGAGGTGCAACTGGACACTGAAGCTTTCTTT
D gene: NA
V gene: TRBV2
J gene: TRBJ1-1
clone size: NA

CDR3 protein: CASSPGQWGYEQYF
CDR3 DNA: TGTGCCAGCAGTCCAGGACAGTGGGGCTACGAGCAGTACTTC
D gene: NA
V gene: TRBV27
J gene: TRBJ2-7
clone size: NA

CDR3 protein: CASSQGGGSTDTQYF
CDR3 DNA: TGTGCCAGCAGCCAAGGCGGGGGAAGCACAGATACGCAGTATTTT
D gene: TRBD2
V gene: TRBV5-4
J gene: TRBJ2-3
clone size: NA

CDR3 protein: CASSFIQGAVNEKLFF
CDR3 DNA: TGTGCCAGCAGTTTCATACAGGGGGCTGTTAATGAAAAACTGTTTTTT
D gene: TRBD1
V gene: TRBV27
J gene: TRBJ1-4
clone size: NA

CDR3 protein: CASSPPIASYEQYF
CDR3 DNA: TGTGCCAGCTCACCACCCATAGCTTCCTACGAGCAGTACTTC
D gene: NA
V gene: TRBV18
J gene: TRBJ2-7
clone size: NA

CDR3 protein: CASSTPGTSYEQYF
CDR3 DNA: TGTGCCAGCAGTACACCCGGGACTAGCTACGAGCAGTACTTC
D gene: TRBD2
V gene: TRBV6-1
J gene: TRBJ2-7
clone size: many

CDR3 protein: CASSETGVFTDTQYF
CDR3 DNA: TGTGCCAGCAGTGAGACAGGGGTCTTCACAGATACGCAGTATTTT
D gene: TRBD1
V gene: TRBV5-4
J gene: TRBJ2-3
clone size: NA